A selection of T cell receptor beta chains follows, all from one sample in a study of patients and donors after allogeneic stem cell transplantation. TCRdb fed the RT-PCR reads into MiXCR, producing one record per CDR3 protein. The sample yields some 200,000 distinct CDR3 sequences, around two fifths seen once. The specimen sequenced was blood, either unsorted or a sorted T cell fraction (not recorded which). These receptors were taken from a human donor who was either an allogeneic HSCT recipient or a stem cell or donor lymphocyte infusion donor (not recorded which). It is not recorded whose cells these are; they may come from a transplant donor. Each CDR3 is given with its conserved first and last residue. A D gene is named only where the DNA matches it firmly. Rows may omit the clone size; those that give it use once, few, many or a size class.

clone_size	d_call	v_call	j_call	cdr3_aa	cdr3_nt
-	-	TRBV5-1	TRBJ2-3	CASSLALGGTTDTQYF	TGCGCCAGCAGCTTAGCGTTGGGCGGCACCACAGATACGCAGTATTTT
few	-	TRBV12-3/TRBV12-4	TRBJ2-2	CASSLWGAGELFF	TGTGCCAGCAGTTTATGGGGGGCCGGGGAGCTGTTTTTT
-	-	TRBV6-2/TRBV6-3	TRBJ2-4	CASSYFPRLTIAKNIQYF	TGTGCCAGCAGTTACTTTCCCAGGTTGACGATAGCCAAAAACATTCAGTACTTC
few	-	TRBV7-8	TRBJ1-5	CASSSPRGWGLNQPQHF	TGTGCCAGCAGCTCCCCCCGGGGATGGGGCCTCAATCAGCCCCAGCATTTT
-	TRBD1	TRBV20-1	TRBJ2-7	CSVMDRRHYEQYF	TGCAGTGTAATGGACAGGAGACACTACGAGCAGTACTTC
-	-	TRBV9	TRBJ2-3	CASSPRQDRDTQYF	TGTGCCAGCAGCCCGCGACAGGATCGGGATACGCAGTATTTT
few	-	TRBV28	TRBJ2-7	CASSLAGPYEQYF	TGTGCCAGCAGTTTAGCGGGACCTTACGAGCAGTACTTC
-	TRBD1	TRBV7-8	TRBJ1-5	CASSWDRDLFNQPQHF	TGTGCCAGCAGTTGGGACAGGGACCTCTTCAATCAGCCCCAGCATTTT
-	-	TRBV5-6	TRBJ1-2	CASSFRDADYGYTF	TGTGCCAGCAGCTTCCGGGACGCGGACTATGGCTACACCTTC
-	TRBD1	TRBV5-1	TRBJ1-1	CASRSRQGNTEAFF	TGCGCCAGCAGATCTAGACAGGGCAACACTGAAGCTTTCTTT
-	TRBD1	TRBV12-3/TRBV12-4	TRBJ2-1	CASRLGQGVSEQFF	TGTGCCAGCAGGTTGGGACAGGGGGTCAGTGAGCAGTTCTTC
few	-	TRBV15	TRBJ1-5	CATSRDRGLDQPQHF	TGTGCCACCAGCAGAGATCGGGGCTTGGATCAGCCCCAGCATTTT
-	-	TRBV5-1	TRBJ2-7	CASSLEYPFYEQYF	TGCGCCAGCAGCTTGGAGTATCCCTTCTACGAGCAGTACTTC
few	-	TRBV7-8	TRBJ1-4	CASSPRRGATNEKLFF	TGTGCCAGCAGCCCTCGTAGGGGGGCAACTAATGAAAAACTGTTTTTT
few	-	TRBV6-6	TRBJ1-1	CASSYPLDTLSTKAFF	TGTGCCAGCAGTTACCCCCTAGACACGCTGAGCACTAAAGCTTTCTTT
few	TRBD2	TRBV5-1	TRBJ2-7	CASNLGGSGYEQYF	TGCGCCAGCAATCTGGGGGGGTCAGGTTACGAGCAGTACTTC
-	-	TRBV3-1	TRBJ1-2	CASRGTRDNYGYTF	TGTGCCAGCAGGGGTACCAGGGACAACTATGGCTACACCTTC
-	TRBD1	TRBV5-6	TRBJ1-1	CASSLKGTGNTEAFF	TGTGCCAGCAGCTTGAAAGGGACAGGGAACACTGAAGCTTTCTTT
few	-	TRBV29-1	TRBJ1-1	CSVGTGTEAFF	TGCAGCGTTGGAACGGGGACTGAAGCTTTCTTT
-	-	TRBV12-3/TRBV12-4	TRBJ2-1	CASSLANEQFF	TGTGCCAGCAGCTTAGCCAATGAGCAGTTCTTC
-	TRBD2	TRBV6-5	TRBJ2-1	CASSYAGGPYNEQFF	TGTGCCAGCAGTTACGCGGGGGGCCCCTACAATGAGCAGTTCTTC
-	-	TRBV5-1	TRBJ2-7	CASRKEASYEQYF	TGCGCCAGCAGGAAAGAGGCTTCCTACGAGCAGTACTTC
-	-	TRBV5-1	TRBJ1-5	CASSLFYRAADQPQHF	TGCGCCAGCAGCTTGTTTTATAGGGCCGCAGATCAGCCCCAGCATTTT
few	-	TRBV7-7	TRBJ2-1	CASSLALDSRHEQFF	TGTGCCAGCAGCTTAGCCTTAGATAGTCGCCATGAGCAGTTCTTC
few	-	TRBV28	TRBJ1-2	CASSPKGHGYTF	TGTGCCAGCAGCCCCAAGGGCCACGGCTACACCTTC
-	TRBD2	TRBV29-1	TRBJ2-5	CSVTGTSGSQETQYF	TGCAGCGTAACCGGGACTAGCGGGTCCCAAGAGACCCAGTACTTC
-	-	TRBV12-3/TRBV12-4	TRBJ1-2	CASSLARTYAYTF	TGTGCCAGCAGTTTAGCGCGGACATATGCCTACACCTTC
-	-	TRBV3-1	TRBJ2-3	CASSQGPRTTDTQYF	TGTGCCAGCAGCCAAGGACCGAGGACCACAGATACGCAGTATTTT
few	-	TRBV10-3	TRBJ2-7	CAISDAFEGSEQYF	TGTGCCATCAGTGATGCGTTTGAGGGGTCCGAGCAGTACTTC
-	TRBD1	TRBV7-9	TRBJ2-7	CASSPWTGDDEQYF	TGTGCCAGCAGCCCCTGGACAGGGGACGACGAGCAGTACTTC
-	-	TRBV29-1	TRBJ2-5	CSAGETQYF	TGCAGCGCGGGGGAGACCCAGTACTTC
-	-	TRBV5-1	TRBJ2-5	CASRRSVLYQETQYF	TGCGCCAGCAGAAGGTCCGTTCTGTACCAAGAGACCCAGTACTTC
few	TRBD1	TRBV6-5	TRBJ1-1	CASSRQGRGTEAFF	TGTGCCAGCAGTCGACAGGGTAGGGGAACTGAAGCTTTCTTT
few	TRBD1	TRBV12-3/TRBV12-4	TRBJ1-5	CASSLNQGAIQPQHF	TGTGCCAGCAGTCTCAATCAGGGGGCGATTCAGCCCCAGCATTTT
few	TRBD1	TRBV3-1	TRBJ2-7	CASSPTGLSREQYF	TGTGCCAGCAGCCCGACAGGGCTGAGTCGCGAGCAGTACTTC
-	-	TRBV7-9	TRBJ1-1	CASSLDLRNTEAFF	TGTGCCAGCAGCTTAGATCTGCGGAACACTGAAGCTTTCTTT
few	-	TRBV20-1	TRBJ2-2	CSAPYTGELFF	TGCAGTGCTCCTTACACCGGGGAGCTGTTTTTT
few	-	TRBV7-3	TRBJ1-5	CASSLMGGDQPQHF	TGTGCCAGCAGCTTAATGGGCGGGGATCAGCCCCAGCATTTT
-	-	TRBV6-6	TRBJ1-4	CASSYIRGVNEKLFF	TGTGCCAGCAGTTACATTAGGGGGGTTAATGAAAAACTGTTTTTT
-	-	TRBV11-1	TRBJ2-7	CASVSTSYEQYF	TGTGCCAGCGTTAGTACCTCCTACGAGCAGTACTTC
few	-	TRBV11-2	TRBJ1-1	CASSSGAHLNTEAFF	TGTGCCAGCAGCTCGGGGGCCCATTTGAACACTGAAGCTTTCTTT
few	-	TRBV20-1	TRBJ1-5	CSGLDINQPQHF	TGCAGTGGGTTAGACATCAATCAGCCCCAGCATTTT
-	TRBD1	TRBV4-3	TRBJ2-3	CASSQDGQGSTDTQYF	TGCGCCAGCAGCCAAGACGGACAGGGGAGCACAGATACGCAGTATTTT
few	-	TRBV20-1	TRBJ2-3	CSARGRAGTDTQYF	TGCAGTGCTAGAGGCAGGGCTGGCACAGATACGCAGTATTTT